Shown below are 28 T cell receptor beta chains from a single sample sequenced in a study of T cell responses to AZD1222 COVID-19 vaccine. TCRdb's table, derived via immunoSEQ multiplex PCR, lists solely in-frame clones and lacks some. The table records over 120,000 clones, approximately 92% of them present only once. The starting material was peripheral blood, obtained on day 0 of AZD1222 vaccination. Source of these receptors: an adult in good health.

The chain couples TRBV5-6 to TRBJ1-2, with D possibly TRBD1 on 5 matching bases. Trimming removed 1 base at V and 2 bases at J, with 9 bases between. CDR1 and CDR2 (germline): SGHDT, YYEEEE. The CDR3 contains 14 residues. The CDR3 region is CASSLNPGNYGYTF. CDR3 nucleotides: TGTGCCAGCAGCTTGAATCCAGGGAACTATGGCTACACCTTC.

This chain's CDR3 is CASTSQGSSYEQYF. The CDR3 DNA reads TGTGCCAGTACCTCCCAGGGTTCCTCCTACGAGCAGTACTTC. V is TRBV19 and J is TRBJ2-7; possibly TRBD1 for D (5 bases). The germline CDR1 and CDR2 sequences are LNHDA and SQIVND (reference sequence). V dropped 7 bases and J dropped 0 bases, with 13 bases sitting between them. CDR3 length equals 14 residues. Looking up the rest from reference TRBV19 and TRBJ2-7 gives the full variable domain: DGGITQSPKYLFRKEGQNVTLSCEQNLNHDAMYWYRQDPGQGLRLIYYSQIVNDFQKGDIAEGYSVSREKKESFPLTVTSAQKNPTAFYLCASTSQGSSYEQYFGPGTRLTVT.

The genes are TRBV19 and TRBJ1-2, with unresolved D. The germline V gene has CDR1 LNHDA and CDR2 SQIVND (reference sequence). The CDR3 is 13 residues long. The ends were cut back, 3 bases at V and 2 bases at J, with 7 bases in the middle. In DNA, the CDR3 is TGTGCCAGTAGTATCCCCCCGAACTATGGCTACACCTTC. Its protein is CASSIPPNYGYTF.

The chain is built from TRBV6-1 and TRBJ2-5, with D maybe TRBD2 (5 bases). The CDR3 totals 15 residues. Germline V gene lookup returns CDR1 MNHNS and CDR2 SASEGT. V was clipped by 2 bases and J by 1 base, with 11 bases between them. The CDR3 region is CASSEIEGPQETQYF. CDR3 bases: TGTGCCAGCAGTGAAATTGAGGGCCCCCAAGAGACCCAGTACTTC.

V gene TRBV15 combines with J gene TRBJ2-1; D is possibly TRBD1 (5 bases). V lost 7 bases, J lost 7 bases, and 20 bases lay in between. Germline CDR1 reads LNHNV; CDR2 reads YYDKDF (reference sequence). This CDR3 has 15 amino acids. CDR3 loop: CATNPRQGQGNEQFF. CDR3 nucleotides: TGTGCCACCAACCCCCGGCAGGGTCAAGGGAATGAGCAGTTCTTC.

The count of this clone is one. The chain joins TRBV19 to TRBJ1-1; D call uncertain. Germline CDR1 and CDR2: LNHDA and SQIVND (reference sequence). This CDR3 contains 13 residues. Between the trimmed V and J ends, which lost 3 bases and 3 bases, there was a span of 8 bases. The DNA of the CDR3 is TGTGCCAGTAGTATTGAGAGGGACACTGAAGCTTTCTTT. The encoded protein is CASSIERDTEAFF.

CDR3 nucleotides: TGTGCCAGTAGTATCCAAGGGGGACAGCAGTACTTC. Protein: CASSIQGGQQYF. This rearrangement joins TRBV19 to TRBJ2-7, with D perhaps TRBD1 (6 bases). The CDR3 is 12 residues long. The V and J ends lost 3 bases and 8 bases respectively, with 11 bases between them. Germline V gene lookup returns CDR1 LNHDA and CDR2 SQIVND (reference sequence).

This chain connects TRBV19 to TRBJ2-7; D gene uncertain. V gave up 6 bases and J gave up 9 bases, with 18 bases separating them. The CDR3 extends over 13 amino acids. Germline lookup yields CDR1 LNHDA and CDR2 SQIVND (reference sequence). Here the CDR3 DNA reads TGTGCCAGTAGCATCTCCCCCGGTGGCCGGCAGTACTTC. It encodes CASSISPGGRQYF.

This clone was found once. The chain uses TRBV23-1 and TRBJ1-1; no clear D. TRBV23-1 is noted as an ORF with a role that remains uncertain. V dropped 4 bases and J dropped 3 bases, with 9 bases sitting between them. The CDR3 totals 13 residues. The CDR3 sequence is CASSLKNHTEAFF. CDR3 DNA: TGCGCCAGCAGTCTGAAAAATCACACTGAAGCTTTCTTT.

The chain recombines TRBV7-9 with TRBJ1-5, with TRBD1 matching 7 bases. The CDR3 is 16 residues long. Germline lookup yields CDR1 SEHNR and CDR2 FQNEAQ (reference sequence). Trimming at V came to 1 base and at J to 4 bases, leaving 7 bases not matched to a gene. The chain's CDR3 is CASSLGQGGPNQPQHF. The CDR3 nucleotides read TGTGCCAGCAGCTTAGGACAGGGAGGTCCAAATCAGCCCCAGCATTTT.

The chain combines TRBV6-1 with TRBJ1-1, with D unresolved. The length of the CDR3 is 11 residues. Per the germline V gene, CDR1 is MNHNS and CDR2 is SASEGT. Trimming removed 4 bases at V and 11 bases at J, with 11 bases between. CDR3 bases: TGTGCCAGCAGTGGAGAGGTAATCGCTTTCTTT. This sequence encodes CASSGEVIAFF.

This clone was observed a few times. V usage is TRBV5-1 and J usage is TRBJ2-1; 10 nucleotides line up with TRBD1. The CDR3 has 17 amino acids. Germline trimming cut 0 bases from V and 6 bases from J; bases unmatched to any gene: 9. Germline CDR1 and CDR2: SGHRS and YFSETQ. The CDR3 is CASSLDPGQGLGNEQFF. The CDR3 DNA reads TGCGCCAGCAGCTTGGACCCGGGACAGGGGTTAGGCAATGAGCAGTTCTTC.

The rearrangement links TRBV7-9 to TRBJ1-4; possibly TRBD1 for D (5 bases). This CDR3 has 15 amino acids. The V end was cut by 5 bases, the J end by 6 bases, with 16 bases between. Germline CDR1 is SEHNR and CDR2 is FQNEAQ (reference sequence). The CDR3 DNA is TGTGCCAGCAGCCTTACCCCGGGACGGGATGAAAAACTGTTTTTT. This codes for CASSLTPGRDEKLFF. The variable domain in full, with the rest retrieved from reference TRBV7-9 and TRBJ1-4, is DTGVSQNPRHKITKRGQNVTFRCDPISEHNRLYWYRQTLGQGPEFLTYFQNEAQLEKSRLLSDRFSAERPKGSFSTLEIQRTEQGDSAMYLCASSLTPGRDEKLFFGSGTQLSVL.

This sequence joins TRBV7-9 and TRBJ2-2; D gene unclear. Germline V gene lookup returns CDR1 SEHNR and CDR2 FQNEAQ (reference sequence). The CDR3 covers 12 residues. With 0 bases removed from V and 7 bases from J, the gap between germline ends came to 3 bases. CDR3 nucleotides: TGTGCCAGCAGCTTAGCTTTCGGGGAGCTGTTTTTT. Its translation: CASSLAFGELFF.

The chain links TRBV18 to TRBJ1-4; TRBD1 matches at 9 bases. Per the germline V gene, CDR1 is KGHSH and CDR2 is LQKENI. The CDR3 covers 17 residues. Trimming at V came to 6 bases and at J to 1 base, leaving 9 bases not matched to a gene. The CDR3 DNA follows: TGTGCCAGCTCGCGTAGCGGGACAGGGAAAACTAATGAAAAACTGTTTTTT. Protein product: CASSRSGTGKTNEKLFF.

The V gene is TRBV5-6, the J gene TRBJ2-7, with 9 bases that match TRBD1. From germline, CDR1 is SGHDT and CDR2 YYEEEE. This CDR3 contains 16 residues. The V and J ends lost 4 bases and 3 bases, in that order; junction bases with no gene match: 11. The CDR3 spells CASSGGGGQGFYEQYF. The CDR3 DNA follows: TGTGCCAGCAGCGGTGGTGGCGGACAGGGGTTCTACGAGCAGTACTTC.

This clone has a single count. J is TRBJ2-1 and V is TRBV27; 12 bases fit TRBD2. Germline loops: CDR1 MNHEY, CDR2 SMNVEV (reference sequence). Germline trimming cut 4 bases from V and 7 bases from J; bases unmatched to any gene: 8. The CDR3 has 16 residues. Here the CDR3 reads CASSSDRLAGENEQFF. The CDR3 DNA sequence: TGTGCCAGCAGTTCCGACCGACTAGCGGGAGAGAATGAGCAGTTCTTC.

This rearrangement joins TRBV28 to TRBJ1-2; D gene uncertain. This CDR3 comprises 13 residues. The germline V gene has CDR1 MDHEN and CDR2 SYDVKM. The V end lost 3 bases, the J end lost 4 bases, and 9 bases lay between the germline ends. CDR3 loop: CASSLGRIYGYTF. The CDR3 region has the DNA TGTGCCAGCAGTTTGGGCAGGATCTATGGCTACACCTTC.

The CDR3 DNA follows: TGTGCCACCAGCATGCATGACAGGGGGCCTTACGAGCAGTACTTC. Translation: CATSMHDRGPYEQYF. The J gene is TRBJ2-7, the V gene TRBV15; 10 bases are shared with TRBD1. With V trimmed by 4 bases and J by 4 bases, 7 bases remained unmatched. From germline, CDR1 is LNHNV and CDR2 YYDKDF (reference sequence). The CDR3 loop spans 15 amino acids. The full variable domain, with the rest looked up from reference TRBV15 and TRBJ2-7, is DAMVIQNPRYQVTQFGKPVTLSCSQTLNHNVMYWYQQKSSQAPKLLFHYYDKDFNNEADTPDNFQSRRPNTSFCFLDIRSPGLGDTAMYLCATSMHDRGPYEQYFGPGTRLTVT.

Concerning this clone: Other DNA sequences in this specimen translate into the identical CDR3. This sequence joins TRBV2 and TRBJ1-1; no clear D. This CDR3 is 11 amino acids long. V lost 6 bases to trimming and J lost 1 base, with 3 bases between them. Per germline, CDR1 SNHLY and CDR2 FYNNEI. The chain's CDR3 is CASRRNTEAFF. In DNA, the CDR3 is TGTGCCAGCAGGAGGAACACTGAAGCTTTCTTT.

The CDR3 region is CASSQDWWGQGNSPLHF. CDR3 bases: TGTGCCAGCAGCCAAGATTGGTGGGGACAGGGGAATTCACCCCTCCACTTT. The chain carries TRBV3-1 (or the pseudogene TRBV3-2) and TRBJ1-6; TRBD1 matches 10 bases. The CDR3 spans 17 residues. Per the germline V gene, CDR1 is LGHDT and CDR2 is YNNKEL (reference sequence). Germline trimming cut 0 bases from V and 7 bases from J; bases unmatched to any gene: 6.

This chain joins TRBV2 and TRBJ1-1, with D maybe TRBD1 (6 bases). V dropped 7 bases and J dropped 10 bases, with 28 bases sitting between them. The CDR3 runs 16 residues. Germline CDR1 is SNHLY and CDR2 is FYNNEI. CDR3 sequence: CASTLGGAGSRVGAFF. DNA of the CDR3: TGTGCCAGCACTCTCGGGGGGGCAGGGAGTAGGGTAGGAGCTTTCTTT.

The chain links TRBV5-1 to TRBJ2-1; 10 nucleotides line up with TRBD2. Germline trimming cut 1 base from V and 14 bases from J; bases unmatched to any gene: 6. From germline, CDR1 is SGHRS and CDR2 YFSETQ. CDR3 size: 13 residues. For the CDR3, the DNA is TGCGCCAGCAGCTTGTCCCTAGCGGGAGATAAGTTCTTC. Translation gives CASSLSLAGDKFF. The variable domain in full, with the rest retrieved from reference TRBV5-1 and TRBJ2-1, is KAGVTQTPRYLIKTRGQQVTLSCSPISGHRSVSWYQQTPGQGLQFLFEYFSETQRNKGNFPGRFSGRQFSNSRSEMNVSTLELGDSALYLCASSLSLAGDKFFGPGTRLTVL.

This clone was seen a single time. This chain joins TRBV28 and TRBJ2-3; 10 nucleotides align to TRBD1. V was clipped by 5 bases and J by 3 bases; unmatched bases: 14. Germline V gene sequence: CDR1 MDHEN, CDR2 SYDVKM. The CDR3 consists of 18 residues. CDR3 nucleotides: TGTGCCAGCAGTCAACGAGCTGGGACAGGGGAAGGGACAGATACGCAGTATTTT. It translates to CASSQRAGTGEGTDTQYF.

The rearrangement uses TRBV5-4 and TRBJ1-2; no clear D. Per the germline V gene, CDR1 is SGHNT and CDR2 is YYREEE (reference sequence). The CDR3 runs to 14 residues. Trimming stripped 2 bases from V and 3 bases from J, with 11 bases between. CDR3 in amino acids: CASSFGTQDYGYTF. CDR3 bases: TGTGCCAGCAGCTTCGGAACGCAGGACTATGGCTACACCTTC.

The CDR3 is CASSSFNQPQHF. CDR3 DNA: TGTGCCAGCAGTTCCTTCAATCAGCCCCAGCATTTT. The chain couples TRBV12-3 or TRBV12-4 to TRBJ1-5; unclear D gene. V lost 4 bases to trimming and J lost 3 bases, with 4 bases between them. This CDR3 comprises 12 residues.

The V and J genes are TRBV15 and TRBJ1-5; D is undetermined. In germline, CDR1 is LNHNV, CDR2 YYDKDF (reference sequence). The V gene lost 3 bases and the J gene lost 3 bases, with 6 bases spanning the gap. CDR3 length: 13 residues. This CDR3 reads CATSRGINQPQHF. The CDR3 nucleotides are TGTGCCACCAGCAGGGGCATCAATCAGCCCCAGCATTTT.

The V and J genes are TRBV7-2 and TRBJ1-5; 8 nucleotides align to TRBD1. The CDR3 totals 16 residues. In germline, CDR1 is SGHTA, CDR2 FQGNSA. V dropped 0 bases and J dropped 4; count of bases not matched to a gene: 5. The CDR3 loop is CASSLAGTGLNQPQHF. The CDR3 region has the DNA TGTGCCAGCAGCTTAGCAGGGACAGGATTGAATCAGCCCCAGCATTTT.